Following are 24 T cell receptor beta chains from one sample sequenced in a study of CD8 T cells in Susac syndrome. An input of about 0.5 to 1 ug of RNA was subjected to reverse transcription using random hexamers. TCRdb called the immunoSEQ multiplex PCR reads again in MiXCR, with one record for every CDR3 protein. The sample yields a few hundred thousand distinct CDR3 sequences, roughly 94% seen once. Sequenced input: CD4+ T cells from PBMCs. These receptors all stem from a human donor with multiple sclerosis.

This rearrangement joins TRBV24-1 to TRBJ2-3; D is unclear. Germline CDR1 is KGHDR and CDR2 is SFDVKD. The ends were cut back, 4 bases at V and 5 bases at J, with 9 bases in the middle. The CDR3 loop spans 13 amino acids. CDR3 protein: CATSDPPVDTQYF. The CDR3 DNA reads as TGTGCCACCAGTGACCCCCCTGTAGATACGCAGTATTTT.

The chain recombines TRBV30 with TRBJ2-1, with D perhaps assigned TRBD1 or TRBD2 (5 bases each). The V gene's germline CDR1 is GTSNPN and CDR2 SVGIG (reference sequence). The CDR3 spans 12 residues. V shed 1 base and J shed 5 bases, with 6 bases lying between them. As DNA, the CDR3 is TGTGCCTGGAGTGGAGGGGACAATGAGCAGTTCTTC. It specifies CAWSGGDNEQFF. The full variable domain, rest sourced from reference TRBV30 and TRBJ2-1, is SQTIHQWPATLVQPVGSPLSLECTVEGTSNPNLYWYRQAAGRGLQLLFYSVGIGQISSEVPQNLSASRPQDRQFILSSKKLLLSDSGFYLCAWSGGDNEQFFGPGTRLTVL.

The V gene is TRBV6-5, the J gene TRBJ1-6; maybe TRBD1 (6 bases). Looked up from germline, CDR1 is MNHEY and CDR2 is SVGAGI. V shed 2 bases and J shed 5 bases, with 10 bases lying between them. This CDR3 has 15 residues. The CDR3 sequence: CASSYGGQHNSPLHF. CDR3 sequence (DNA): TGTGCCAGCAGTTACGGGGGGCAGCATAATTCACCCCTCCACTTT.

This chain joins TRBV29-1 and TRBJ2-1; a weak D match, TRBD2 (6 bases). Germline values: CDR1 SQVTM, CDR2 ANQGSEA. Deletions cut 4 bases from V and 2 bases from J, with 12 bases between. The CDR3 consists of 14 residues. The chain's CDR3 is CSVGERVTYNEQFF. CDR3 sequence (DNA): TGCAGCGTTGGGGAGCGGGTCACCTACAATGAGCAGTTCTTC.

V gene TRBV23-1 combines with J gene TRBJ2-6, with a weak D call TRBD1 (7 bases). TRBV23-1 falls under the ORF class, with uncertain function. This CDR3 contains 15 residues. Between the trimmed V and J ends, which lost 8 bases and 0 bases, there was a span of 11 bases. The CDR3 sequence: CASGGTASGANVLTF. CDR3 in DNA: TGCGCCAGCGGGGGGACAGCCTCTGGGGCCAACGTCCTGACTTTC.

This chain uses TRBV3-1 with TRBJ1-1; D gene ambiguous. Germline CDR1 reads LGHDT; CDR2 reads YNNKEL (reference sequence). The CDR3 loop spans 13 amino acids. Trimming took 3 bases from V and 4 from J, leaving 9 bases between them. CDR3 nucleotides: TGTGCCAGCAGCCATCTTGAGGGCACTGAAGCTTTCTTT. The encoded protein is CASSHLEGTEAFF.

This clonotype was observed once. CDR3 bases: TGTGCCTGGAGTCTCCCCGGCGGAATGAACACTGAAGCTTTCTTT. This translates into CAWSLPGGMNTEAFF. V usage is TRBV30 and J usage is TRBJ1-1, with D hard to call. V lost 2 bases and J 0 bases, leaving 13 bases between the germline ends. The CDR3 spans 15 residues. Germline V CDR1 and CDR2: GTSNPN, SVGIG (reference sequence).

Written as DNA, the CDR3 is TGCAGCGGGACTGGAGGGTCAGGGGGTACTGAAGCTTTCTTT. Protein: CSGTGGSGGTEAFF. V is TRBV29-1 and J is TRBJ1-1; 7 bases agree with TRBD1. Germline V CDR1 and CDR2: SQVTM, ANQGSEA. V trimming: 7 bases; J trimming: 5 bases; junction bases outside the gene matches: 13. The CDR3 has 14 residues.

The chain couples TRBV4-1 to TRBJ1-2, with no clear D. The CDR3 loop spans 15 amino acids. Germline V lookup: CDR1 MGHRA, CDR2 YSYEKL. V dropped 4 bases and J dropped 8 bases, with 20 bases sitting between them. The CDR3 bases are TGCGCCAGCAGCCCTCAAGTCGAGGGCCCTTGGGGCTACACCTTC. Translated: CASSPQVEGPWGYTF.

This sequence joins TRBV7-3 and TRBJ2-3; no clear D. Trimming took off 8 bases at V and 6 bases at J, with 15 bases between the two ends. The germline V gene encodes CDR1 SGHTA and CDR2 FQGTGA. The CDR3 is 13 amino acids. CDR3 sequence reads: CASRRLPGDTQYF. In DNA, the CDR3 is TGTGCCAGCCGCAGGTTGCCCGGGGATACGCAGTATTTT.

The rearrangement joins TRBV3-1 to TRBJ1-1; 9 nucleotides match TRBD1. The length of the CDR3 is 14 residues. Germline CDR1 reads LGHDT; CDR2 reads YNNKEL (reference sequence). With 4 bases clipped from V and 8 bases from J, the junction kept 8 bases outside the gene matches. The CDR3 DNA is TGTGCCAGCAGCCCCCGGGACAGGGAGCTCGAAGCTTTCTTT. This sequence encodes CASSPRDRELEAFF.

The chain employs TRBV5-6 and TRBJ2-3, with TRBD2 as a possible D gene (6 bases). The CDR3 runs 14 residues. CDR1 is SGHDT and CDR2 is YYEEEE in the germline V gene. V was trimmed by 2 bases and J by 1 base, leaving 8 bases between them. CDR3 sequence reads: CASSLPSGTDTQYF. CDR3 bases: TGTGCCAGCAGCTTACCTAGCGGCACAGATACGCAGTATTTT.

The sample holds one count of this clonotype. This rearrangement joins TRBV27 to TRBJ2-7; 7 bases are shared with TRBD1. The CDR3 extends over 14 amino acids. J gave up 2 bases and V 5 bases, and 6 bases lay outside the gene matches. Germline assignment: CDR1 MNHEY and CDR2 SMNVEV (reference sequence). Here the CDR3 DNA reads TGTGCCAGCAGTGCTCGGACAGGAACCTACGAGCAGTACGTC. This gives the protein CASSARTGTYEQYV.

The chain has TRBV3-1 and TRBJ2-7; 10 bases map to TRBD1. This CDR3 has 13 amino acids. V trimming: 4 bases; J trimming: 7 bases; junction bases outside the gene matches: 4. From germline, CDR1 is LGHDT and CDR2 YNNKEL (reference sequence). The CDR3 loop reads CASSPGTGEEQYF. The CDR3 coding sequence is TGTGCCAGCAGCCCCGGGACAGGGGAAGAGCAGTACTTC.

This clonotype was counted once. DNA of the CDR3: TGTGCCAGCGGCCGGGCCGCAGATACGCAGTATTTT. It codes for CASGRAADTQYF. The chain links TRBV5-4 to TRBJ2-3; no clear D gene. From germline, CDR1 is SGHNT and CDR2 YYREEE (reference sequence). V lost 7 bases to trimming and J lost 4 bases, with 10 bases between them. The CDR3 contains 12 residues. Looking up the rest from reference TRBV5-4 and TRBJ2-3 gives the full variable domain: ETGVTQSPTHLIKTRGQQVTLRCSSQSGHNTVSWYQQALGQGPQFIFQYYREEENGRGNFPPRFSGLQFPNYSSELNVNALELDDSALYLCASGRAADTQYFGPGTRLTVL.

The chain employs TRBV30 and TRBJ2-6; 9 nucleotides agree with TRBD1. This CDR3 is 15 amino acids long. The V gene end was trimmed by 1 base and the J gene end by 2 bases; junction bases not matched to a gene: 0. The germline CDR1 and CDR2 sequences are GTSNPN and SVGIG (reference sequence). CDR3 nucleotides: TGTGCCTGGAGTGGACAGGGGGCTGGGGCCAACGTCCTGACTTTC. Amino acid sequence: CAWSGQGAGANVLTF. Full variable domain (outside the CDR3, taken from reference TRBV30 and TRBJ2-6): SQTIHQWPATLVQPVGSPLSLECTVEGTSNPNLYWYRQAAGRGLQLLFYSVGIGQISSEVPQNLSASRPQDRQFILSSKKLLLSDSGFYLCAWSGQGAGANVLTFGAGSRLTVL.

This clonotype was found once. The chain couples TRBV7-2 to TRBJ1-1; D not resolved. Germline CDR1 SGHTA, CDR2 FQGNSA. Trimming took off 5 bases at V and 5 bases at J, with 12 bases between the two ends. This CDR3 spans 13 amino acids. The CDR3 sequence: CASSMQSGTEAFF. In DNA form, the CDR3 reads TGTGCCAGCAGCATGCAGTCTGGAACTGAAGCTTTCTTT.

The rearrangement joins TRBV9 to TRBJ2-1; 16 bases fit TRBD2. The J segment lost 8 bases and the V segment lost 4 bases, leaving 12 bases of the junction unmatched. CDR1 and CDR2 (germline): SGDLS, YYNGEE. The CDR3 extends over 18 amino acids. This chain's CDR3 is CASSSRGLAGGFIDEQFF. For the CDR3, the DNA is TGTGCCAGCAGCTCCAGGGGACTAGCGGGGGGGTTCATCGATGAGCAGTTCTTC.

The V call is TRBV3-1, the J call TRBJ2-7; TRBD2 is a possible D gene (5 bases). The CDR3 runs 13 residues. The V gene lost 4 bases and the J gene lost 4 bases, with 11 bases spanning the gap. CDR1 is LGHDT, CDR2 YNNKEL, per germline (reference sequence). This chain's CDR3 is CASSLGAEYEQYF. DNA for the CDR3: TGTGCCAGCAGCCTAGGAGCGGAGTACGAGCAGTACTTC.

The chain carries TRBV29-1 and TRBJ2-5; D gene uncertain. The length of the CDR3 is 12 residues. CDR1 is SQVTM, CDR2 ANQGSEA, per germline. Trimming took off 7 bases at V and 1 base at J, with 10 bases between the two ends. The CDR3 region is CSALHRQETQYF. The CDR3 DNA reads TGCAGCGCCCTCCACCGCCAAGAGACCCAGTACTTC.

The genes are TRBV12-3 or TRBV12-4 and TRBJ2-7; D gene ambiguous. The CDR3 contains 12 residues. Trimming shortened V by 1 base and J by 5 bases, and 6 bases separated the two germline ends. For the CDR3, the DNA is TGTGCCAGCAGTTTAGGTATCGACGAGCAGTACGTC. Its protein is CASSLGIDEQYV.

The chain employs TRBV30 and TRBJ2-3; TRBD2 matches 8 bases. The germline CDR1 and CDR2 sequences are GTSNPN and SVGIG (reference sequence). The J segment lost 2 bases and the V segment lost 3 bases, leaving 4 bases of the junction unmatched. CDR3 length: 14 amino acids. The CDR3 DNA is TGTGCCTGGAGGGTAGCGGGGATCACAGATACGCAGTATTTT. Amino acid sequence: CAWRVAGITDTQYF.

V usage is TRBV2 and J usage is TRBJ1-5; D may be TRBD1 (5 bases). The CDR3 extends over 16 amino acids. Deletions cut 6 bases from V and 7 bases from J, with 22 bases between. Germline values: CDR1 SNHLY, CDR2 FYNNEI. Here the CDR3 reads CASRDRQWARDQPQHF. In nucleotides, the CDR3 is TGTGCCAGCAGAGACCGACAGTGGGCAAGGGACCAGCCCCAGCATTTT.

The CDR3, as DNA: TGCAGCGTCGCCCGGGCGAACACTGAAGCTTTCTTT. Amino acid sequence: CSVARANTEAFF. The chain has TRBV29-1 and TRBJ1-1; unclear D gene. Trimming left V 6 bases short and J 1 base short, with 9 bases between. Germline V gene lookup returns CDR1 SQVTM and CDR2 ANQGSEA. The CDR3 spans 12 residues.